These T cell receptor beta chains were read from a single sample in a study of cytomegalovirus exposure and HLA in healthy donors. The method was immunoSEQ multiplex PCR; TCRdb's version includes in-frame clones alone and lacks a portion of them. The table includes 160,000 or so clones, under 80% detected once. Source material: PBMCs. These receptors were taken from a human donor in good health. The CDR3 runs from the conserved cysteine through the conserved F or W. Each record gives: CDR3 length, clone size, J gene, V gene, CDR3 protein. Clone size is stated in some rows and not others, as once, few, many or a class when expanded.

len: 16
abundance: .
j_gene: TRBJ2-5
v_gene: TRBV5-4
CDR3aa: CASSLENPGMGETQYF

len: 18
abundance: .
j_gene: TRBJ1-3
v_gene: TRBV9
CDR3aa: CASSAVGLFASSGNTIYF

len: 13
abundance: .
j_gene: TRBJ2-7
v_gene: TRBV5-1
CDR3aa: CASSLGQLYEQYF

len: 14
abundance: .
j_gene: TRBJ1-4
v_gene: TRBV11-2
CDR3aa: CASSLLNRQSELFF

len: 16
abundance: .
j_gene: TRBJ2-1
v_gene: TRBV5-1
CDR3aa: CASSYLTSGGANEQFF

len: 14
abundance: .
j_gene: TRBJ1-2
v_gene: TRBV5-8
CDR3aa: CASRFWGQGDGYTF

len: 14
abundance: .
j_gene: TRBJ1-2
v_gene: TRBV27
CDR3aa: CASSPLTGYYGYTF

len: 15
abundance: .
j_gene: TRBJ1-2
v_gene: TRBV7-9
CDR3aa: CASSLFQGSNYGYTF

len: 16
abundance: .
j_gene: TRBJ2-1
v_gene: TRBV19
CDR3aa: CASSVTGGFSYNEQFF

len: 14
abundance: once
j_gene: TRBJ1-4
v_gene: TRBV11-2
CDR3aa: CASSVDRGREKLFF

len: 13
abundance: .
j_gene: TRBJ1-6
v_gene: TRBV7-8
CDR3aa: CASSLGRNSPLHF

len: 14
abundance: .
j_gene: TRBJ2-5
v_gene: TRBV7-2
CDR3aa: CASSPGLAMETQYF

len: 17
abundance: .
j_gene: TRBJ2-5
v_gene: TRBV4-1
CDR3aa: CASSPTEGQAWGKTQYF

len: 16
abundance: .
j_gene: TRBJ2-2
v_gene: TRBV11-3
CDR3aa: CASSLGWGAQTGELFF

len: 16
abundance: once
j_gene: TRBJ2-2
v_gene: TRBV10-1
CDR3aa: CASSDWGEGNTGELFF

len: 15
abundance: once
j_gene: TRBJ1-2
v_gene: TRBV11-2
CDR3aa: CASSLDYTLYYGYTF

len: 14
abundance: .
j_gene: TRBJ1-1
v_gene: TRBV6-6
CDR3aa: CASSYPTGDTEAFF

len: 15
abundance: .
j_gene: TRBJ1-4
v_gene: TRBV19
CDR3aa: CASTGRHLLNEKLFF

len: 14
abundance: .
j_gene: TRBJ2-1
v_gene: TRBV29-1
CDR3aa: CSVVAGASYNEQFF

len: 14
abundance: .
j_gene: TRBJ2-7
v_gene: TRBV6-1
CDR3aa: CASRTSGAWDEQYF

len: 15
abundance: few
j_gene: TRBJ2-5
v_gene: TRBV19
CDR3aa: CASSTLNGLQETQYF

len: 16
abundance: .
j_gene: TRBJ1-6
v_gene: TRBV4-1
CDR3aa: CASSQDGSSYNSPLHF

len: 14
abundance: once
j_gene: TRBJ2-7
v_gene: TRBV6-5
CDR3aa: CASSYGTGGYEQYF

len: 15
abundance: .
j_gene: TRBJ2-1
v_gene: TRBV11-3
CDR3aa: CASSSDRGWGNEQFF

len: 14
abundance: .
j_gene: TRBJ1-1
v_gene: TRBV2
CDR3aa: CASDSTRIGTEAFF

len: 14
abundance: .
j_gene: TRBJ1-1
v_gene: TRBV7-9
CDR3aa: CASSPTGLGREAFF

len: 15
abundance: .
j_gene: TRBJ2-7
v_gene: TRBV7-2
CDR3aa: CASSLGRLGGSEQYF

len: 17
abundance: few
j_gene: TRBJ2-3
v_gene: TRBV9
CDR3aa: CASSVNRVDGETDTQYF

len: 15
abundance: .
j_gene: TRBJ2-5
v_gene: TRBV12-5
CDR3aa: CASGRGQGVGETQYF

len: 12
abundance: .
j_gene: TRBJ2-3
v_gene: TRBV6-5
CDR3aa: CATTEDTDTQYF

len: 12
abundance: .
j_gene: TRBJ2-1
v_gene: TRBV19
CDR3aa: CASSIRYNEQFF

len: 15
abundance: .
j_gene: TRBJ2-7
v_gene: TRBV19
CDR3aa: CASTEVAGASYEQYF

len: 15
abundance: .
j_gene: TRBJ1-3
v_gene: TRBV7-8
CDR3aa: CASSWQGFAGNTIYF

len: 12
abundance: .
j_gene: TRBJ2-1
v_gene: TRBV4-1
CDR3aa: CASSQAASEQFF

len: 16
abundance: .
j_gene: TRBJ1-4
v_gene: TRBV6-1
CDR3aa: CASSDPTGGGNEKLFF

len: 16
abundance: .
j_gene: TRBJ2-1
v_gene: TRBV7-2
CDR3aa: CASSLVWSGGANEQFF

len: 17
abundance: few
j_gene: TRBJ1-1
v_gene: TRBV7-9
CDR3aa: CASSSTGEGPMNTEAFF

len: 17
abundance: .
j_gene: TRBJ2-1
v_gene: TRBV6-4
CDR3aa: CASSEYEGAGPRNEQFF

len: 17
abundance: .
j_gene: TRBJ2-3
v_gene: TRBV7-9
CDR3aa: CASSHRGLAGRPDTQYF

len: 14
abundance: few
j_gene: TRBJ2-6
v_gene: TRBV5-1
CDR3aa: CASSGGSGANVLTF

len: 16
abundance: .
j_gene: TRBJ1-4
v_gene: TRBV9
CDR3aa: CASSVGTGTGGEKLFF

len: 15
abundance: .
j_gene: TRBJ1-1
v_gene: TRBV7-3
CDR3aa: CASSPAGVRNTEAFF

len: 16
abundance: .
j_gene: TRBJ2-5
v_gene: TRBV7-6
CDR3aa: CASRLRGQGIKETQYF

len: 16
abundance: .
j_gene: TRBJ2-1
v_gene: TRBV2
CDR3aa: CASSRLAVDENNEQFF

len: 14
abundance: once
j_gene: TRBJ2-1
v_gene: TRBV28
CDR3aa: CASSPPGTYNEQFF

len: 14
abundance: once
j_gene: TRBJ1-5
v_gene: TRBV19
CDR3aa: CASRQGVGFQPQHF